These 8 T cell receptor beta chains came from one sample sequenced in a study of blood T cell repertoires in COVID-19. The data were produced by immunoSEQ multiplex PCR, yet TCRdb's version contains in-frame clones alone and is incomplete. This table holds about half a million clones, 80% to 90% found once. The sample taken for sequencing was peripheral blood. Receptors originate from a human donor in a cohort sampled during active COVID-19.

This chain uses TRBV3-1 (or the pseudogene TRBV3-2) with TRBJ1-1; no clear D. The CDR3 loop spans 15 amino acids. Trimming took off 5 bases at V and 4 bases at J, with 17 bases between the two ends. Germline V CDR1 and CDR2: LGHDT, YNNKEL (reference sequence). The CDR3, as DNA: TGTGCCAGCAGCACACTTGCAACACGGGGCACTGAAGCTTTCTTT. Translation gives CASSTLATRGTEAFF.

The CDR3 DNA follows: TGTGCCAGCAGCAGAGTTGGGGCGGGACTTTACAATGAGCAGTTCTTC. It specifies CASSRVGAGLYNEQFF. The chain carries TRBV7-9 and TRBJ2-1, with a possible D match to TRBD2 (6 bases). This CDR3 comprises 16 residues. Germline CDR1 and CDR2: SEHNR and FQNEAQ (reference sequence). Deletions cut 5 bases from V and 4 bases from J, with 18 bases between.

V gene TRBV4-2 combines with J gene TRBJ2-3, with 9 bases matching TRBD2. V trimming: 4 bases; J trimming: 2 bases; junction bases outside the gene matches: 4. There are 15 residues in the CDR3. The V gene's germline CDR1 is LGHNA and CDR2 YNFKEQ. CDR3 nucleotides: TGTGCCAGCAGCCGGGGACTAGCCATCACAGATACGCAGTATTTT. Its protein is CASSRGLAITDTQYF.

CDR3 nucleotide sequence: TGTGCCAGCAGTTTTGGGGGGGCAGGGTCGGCCGAGCAGTACTTC. This codes for CASSFGGAGSAEQYF. The chain carries TRBV28 and TRBJ2-7; perhaps TRBD2 as D (7 bases). Deletions cut 3 bases from V and 6 bases from J, with 18 bases between. CDR1 is MDHEN, CDR2 SYDVKM, per germline. The CDR3 sequence is 15 residues long. Supplemented by reference TRBV28 and TRBJ2-7, the full variable domain reads DVKVTQSSRYLVKRTGEKVFLECVQDMDHENMFWYRQDPGLGLRLIYFSYDVKMKEKGDIPEGYSVSREKKERFSLILESASTNQTSMYLCASSFGGAGSAEQYFGPGTRLTVT.

V and J are TRBV7-8 and TRBJ2-3, with 8 nucleotides matching TRBD2. CDR3 length: 16 amino acids. Germline CDR1 is SGHVS and CDR2 is FQNEAQ. Trimming cost V 1 base and J 4 bases; bases outside gene matches: 7. CDR3 in amino acids: CASSLGSGRVSDTQYF. CDR3 bases: TGTGCCAGCAGCTTAGGGAGCGGGAGAGTCTCAGATACGCAGTATTTT. The whole variable domain, filled in from reference TRBV7-8 and TRBJ2-3, reads GAGVSQSPRYKVAKRGQDVALRCDPISGHVSLFWYQQALGQGPEFLTYFQNEAQLDKSGLPSDRFFAERPEGSVSTLKIQRTQQEDSAVYLCASSLGSGRVSDTQYFGPGTRLTVL.

This clone was seen only once. This rearrangement joins TRBV6-5 to TRBJ1-2, with D possibly matching TRBD1 (5 bases). This CDR3 is 14 amino acids long. Germline-derived CDR1 and CDR2 are MNHEY and SVGAGI. Trimming left V 2 bases short and J 5 bases short, with 12 bases between. CDR3 sequence: CASSYDPGGYGYTF. The CDR3 region has the DNA TGTGCCAGCAGTTACGACCCCGGGGGGTATGGCTACACCTTC.

For the CDR3, the DNA is TGTGCCAGCAGCCAAGGACAGGAGGATCAGCCCCAGCATTTT. It specifies CASSQGQEDQPQHF. The rearrangement links TRBV3-1 (or the pseudogene TRBV3-2) to TRBJ1-5; a weak D match, TRBD1 (6 bases). Per the germline V gene, CDR1 is LGHDT and CDR2 is YNNKEL (reference sequence). CDR3 size: 14 residues. The V gene lost 1 base and the J gene lost 5 bases, with 9 bases spanning the gap.

This clone appeared once. This rearrangement joins TRBV19 to TRBJ1-4; tentatively, D is TRBD1 (6 bases). The CDR3 has 17 amino acids. V lost 5 bases, J lost 0 bases, and 16 bases lay in between. CDR1 LNHDA and CDR2 SQIVND come from the germline V gene (reference sequence). CDR3 sequence reads: CASSGGFAWTTNEKLFF. For the CDR3, the DNA is TGTGCCAGTAGTGGGGGCTTTGCTTGGACAACTAATGAAAAACTGTTTTTT.